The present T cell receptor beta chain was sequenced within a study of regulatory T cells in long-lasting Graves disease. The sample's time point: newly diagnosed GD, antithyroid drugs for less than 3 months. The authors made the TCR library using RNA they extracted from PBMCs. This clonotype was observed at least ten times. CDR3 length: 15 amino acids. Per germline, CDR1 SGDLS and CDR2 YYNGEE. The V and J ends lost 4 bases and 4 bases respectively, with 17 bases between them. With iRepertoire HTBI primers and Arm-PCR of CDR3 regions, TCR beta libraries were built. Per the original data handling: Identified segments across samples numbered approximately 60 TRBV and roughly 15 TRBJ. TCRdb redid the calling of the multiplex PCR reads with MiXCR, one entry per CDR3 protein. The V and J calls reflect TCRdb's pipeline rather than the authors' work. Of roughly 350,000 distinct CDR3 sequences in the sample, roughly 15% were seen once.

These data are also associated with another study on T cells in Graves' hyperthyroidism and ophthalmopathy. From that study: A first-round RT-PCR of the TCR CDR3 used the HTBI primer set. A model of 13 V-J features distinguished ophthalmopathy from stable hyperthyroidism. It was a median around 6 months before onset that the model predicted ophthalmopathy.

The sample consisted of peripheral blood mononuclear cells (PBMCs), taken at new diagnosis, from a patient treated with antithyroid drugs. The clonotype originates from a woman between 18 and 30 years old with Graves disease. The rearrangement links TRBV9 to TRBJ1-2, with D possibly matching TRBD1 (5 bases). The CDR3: CASSPGGKVFYGYTF. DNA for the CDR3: TGTGCCAGCAGCCCCGGGGGTAAAGTCTTCTATGGCTACACCTTC.